This TCR beta chain was captured by sequencing in a study of T cell responses to AZD1222 COVID-19 vaccine (dated by TCRdb to about 2021). Background on the whole study: A total of about 240 trial participants underwent TCR sequencing, of whom some 210 received two doses of AZD1222 and some 25 received two doses of the MenACWY control vaccine. Trial participants were enrolled into age subgroups of 18-55, 56-69 and 70-plus years, which contained approximately 150, 30 and 60 TCR-sequenced participants, respectively.

The time point label, read with the paper, signifies: about 28 days (+/-7) after the second vaccine dose. AZD1222 recipients given second doses at about 4 weeks or at about 12 weeks were pooled, since spike-specific TCR depth and breadth were not found to differ between the two schedules. The vaccinee samples were drawn from two UK trials, COV001 and COV002, one of which was a single-blind randomized controlled phase 2/3 trial testing AZD1222 (ChAdOx1 nCoV-19) in healthy adults. For TCRbeta chain sequencing, PBMC samples were collected from trial participants at day 0 and at day 28 after the second dose. CDR1 and CDR2, looked up from the germline V gene, are SGHRS and YFSETQ. Trimming takes 3 bases from V and 2 bases from J, and the germline ends sit 8 bases apart. The CDR3 goes from the cysteine to the phenylalanine over 14 residues. Of all the DNA, just the CDR3 is kept, 42 bases in frame from base 1.

The CDR3 regions of human TCRbeta chains were analyzed by immunosequencing. The published analysis was carried out like this. TCRs in the repertoires were compared against a reference library of SARS-CoV-2-specific TCRs that had been generated with the MIRA antigen-specificity platform. Breadth was defined as the fraction of unique TCRs that were SARS-CoV-2-associated. Depth was defined as the fraction of total T cells that were SARS-CoV-2-associated. Using the MIRA data, every spike-specific TCR was mapped to the spike region that the TCR reacted to and assigned to either a CD4 or a CD8 class. Log10-transformed breadth and depth values were compared by one-way ANOVA with Sidak's multiple comparisons tests. TCRdb took this table from immuneACCESS and kept in-frame rearrangements with V and J called. Such tables lack part of the clones; where checked against another copy, unresolved V genes explain under half of the gap, and the rest is unexplained. V and J calls and clone size are those listed in that table; D and trimming were worked out from the DNA. The sample table contains just over 150,000 clones; only one count was recorded for roughly 90% of them. The ten largest clones capture roughly 1.6% of the sample.

For this clone: This clone's antigen is unknown. No base quality values were provided; no much bigger clone lies one nucleotide off. The sample has other DNA sequences that encode this CDR3 too.

General conclusions and limits of the study: Epitopes outside the regions mutated in the B.1.351 and B.1.1.7 variants were reportedly recognized by nearly half of the unique spike-specific TCRs. The vaccine-associated CD4 TCRs covered the entire spike protein, and the dominant responses fell in regions 160-218 and 743-854. Most participants were white British and females outnumbered males, and the authors suggested that clonal diversity may have been underestimated. Because no day 14 peak-response samples were available, the repertoires could be characterized only after the peak T cell response. Conclusions about previously exposed vaccinees were limited because only 5 or 6 AZD1222 recipients were SARS-CoV-2 seropositive at baseline. Spike-specific TCR breadth and depth rose significantly after two AZD1222 doses compared with day 0 and with MenACWY recipients. The 56-69-year group was small, and its depth increase did not reach significance, likely because of low power.

Sequencing used peripheral blood, obtained 28 days after the second AZD1222 dose. This receptor was identified in an adult who received the AZD1222 COVID-19 vaccine. The chain is assembled from TRBV5-1 and TRBJ1-4, and TRBD1 may be the D gene, going by 6 matching bases. At the DNA level, the sequence is TGCGCCAGCAGCTCGGACAGCACTAATGAAAAACTGTTTTTT. Translated, this is CASSSDSTNEKLFF.